This T cell receptor (beta chain) was identified in a study of shared clonotypes between healthy human individuals. Unmatched junction bases numbered 12, after V lost 0 bases and J lost 3 bases. Germline CDR1 is SGHNT and CDR2 is YENEEA. The CDR3 length is 19 residues. Running of the assay took place at deep level. The authors distributed each subset's genomic DNA evenly over several immunoSEQ plates. The authors' processing: Because ImmunoSEQ provided only junction sequences with no quality scores, the filtering differed. TCRdb's table, derived via immunoSEQ multiplex PCR, lists solely in-frame clones and lacks some. V and J calls and clone size are given by that table; D and trimming were obtained from the DNA. In the table there are roughly 2,000,000 clones, approximately 94% of which are singletons. Selected positively for CCR7 and CD45RO-negative, naive CD8 cells excluded terminally differentiated effector memory CD45RA+ cells.

Specimen: naive CD8+ T cells sorted from blood. The V gene is TRBV11-3, the J gene TRBJ2-2; 8 positions agree with TRBD2. The TCR sequence derives from a man between 18 and 35 years old in good health. CDR3 amino acids: CASSLDGWTGTSDTGELFF. For the CDR3, the DNA is TGTGCCAGCAGCTTAGATGGGTGGACCGGGACTAGTGACACCGGGGAGCTGTTTTTT.